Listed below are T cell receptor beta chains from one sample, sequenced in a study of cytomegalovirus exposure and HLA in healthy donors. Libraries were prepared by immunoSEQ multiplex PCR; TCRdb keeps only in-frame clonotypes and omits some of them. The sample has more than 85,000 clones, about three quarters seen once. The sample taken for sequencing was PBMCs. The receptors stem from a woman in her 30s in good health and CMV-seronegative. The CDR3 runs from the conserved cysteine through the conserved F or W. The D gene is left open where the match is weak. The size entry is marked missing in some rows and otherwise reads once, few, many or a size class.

cdr3_aa: CASSRLAGGSNTGELFF
cdr3_nt: TGTGCCAGCAGCCGACTAGCGGGAGGGTCGAACACCGGGGAGCTGTTTTTT
j_call: TRBJ2-2
v_call: TRBV25-1
d_call: TRBD2
clone_size: once

cdr3_aa: CASSQGGGNTEAFF
cdr3_nt: TGCGCCAGCAGCCAAGGAGGGGGAAACACTGAAGCTTTCTTT
j_call: TRBJ1-1
v_call: TRBV4-3
d_call: -
clone_size: -

cdr3_aa: CASNRVGTSAEQFF
cdr3_nt: TGTGCCAGCAATAGAGTCGGGACTAGCGCTGAGCAGTTCTTC
j_call: TRBJ2-1
v_call: TRBV6-6
d_call: TRBD2
clone_size: once

cdr3_aa: CAADKGTGGFYSNQPQHF
cdr3_nt: TGTGCCGCGGACAAGGGGACAGGAGGTTTTTATAGCAATCAGCCCCAGCATTTT
j_call: TRBJ1-5
v_call: TRBV30
d_call: TRBD1
clone_size: -

cdr3_aa: CASSRSGTSGYEQYF
cdr3_nt: TGTGCCAGCAGCCGATCCGGGACTAGCGGATACGAGCAGTACTTC
j_call: TRBJ2-7
v_call: TRBV4-2
d_call: TRBD2
clone_size: -

cdr3_aa: CASRSSGYQPQHF
cdr3_nt: TGTGCCAGCAGAAGTAGCGGTTATCAGCCCCAGCATTTT
j_call: TRBJ1-5
v_call: TRBV6-5
d_call: -
clone_size: few

cdr3_aa: CASSQGLGASGNIQYF
cdr3_nt: TGCGCCAGCAGCCAAGGGTTGGGGGCCTCGGGAAACATTCAGTACTTC
j_call: TRBJ2-4
v_call: TRBV4-3
d_call: -
clone_size: -

cdr3_aa: CASSQDLGLGYGYTF
cdr3_nt: TGTGCCAGCAGCCAAGATCTTGGGCTTGGCTATGGCTACACCTTC
j_call: TRBJ1-2
v_call: TRBV4-2
d_call: -
clone_size: -

cdr3_aa: CASSLSVIGGEQYF
cdr3_nt: TGTGCCAGCAGTTTGAGCGTTATCGGGGGGGAGCAGTACTTC
j_call: TRBJ2-7
v_call: TRBV27
d_call: TRBD2
clone_size: -

cdr3_aa: CSVERTGEETQYF
cdr3_nt: TGCAGCGTTGAAAGAACGGGGGAAGAGACCCAGTACTTC
j_call: TRBJ2-5
v_call: TRBV29-1
d_call: -
clone_size: -

cdr3_aa: CASSQLTTGNYGYTF
cdr3_nt: TGCGCCAGCAGCCAACTAACGACAGGAAACTATGGCTACACCTTC
j_call: TRBJ1-2
v_call: TRBV4-1
d_call: -
clone_size: -

cdr3_aa: CASSFGQPAYEQYF
cdr3_nt: TGTGCCAGCAGCTTTGGGCAGCCTGCCTACGAGCAGTACTTC
j_call: TRBJ2-7
v_call: TRBV7-9
d_call: -
clone_size: -

cdr3_aa: CASSDGTSGIQQYF
cdr3_nt: TGTGCCAGCAGTGACGGGACTAGCGGGATCCAGCAGTACTTC
j_call: TRBJ2-7
v_call: TRBV25-1
d_call: TRBD2
clone_size: -

cdr3_aa: CAWSVGGSNQPQHF
cdr3_nt: TGTGCCTGGAGTGTAGGCGGTAGCAATCAGCCCCAGCATTTT
j_call: TRBJ1-5
v_call: TRBV30
d_call: -
clone_size: once

cdr3_aa: CASSHFWTGGMSPLHF
cdr3_nt: TGCGCCAGCAGCCACTTCTGGACAGGGGGGATGTCACCCCTCCACTTT
j_call: TRBJ1-6
v_call: TRBV4-1
d_call: TRBD1
clone_size: -

cdr3_aa: CASSEGTGTGGEAFF
cdr3_nt: TGTGCCAGCAGTGAAGGCACCGGGACAGGGGGCGAAGCTTTCTTT
j_call: TRBJ1-1
v_call: TRBV25-1
d_call: TRBD1
clone_size: -

cdr3_aa: CASSYSSAENTEAFF
cdr3_nt: TGTGCCAGCAGTTACTCCTCGGCGGAGAACACTGAAGCTTTCTTT
j_call: TRBJ1-1
v_call: TRBV6-5
d_call: -
clone_size: few

cdr3_aa: CASSQSSGNADTQYF
cdr3_nt: TGTGCCAGCAGCCAGTCTAGCGGGAATGCAGATACGCAGTATTTT
j_call: TRBJ2-3
v_call: TRBV4-2
d_call: TRBD2
clone_size: -

cdr3_aa: CASSHRDSLVDTQYF
cdr3_nt: TGTGCCAGCAGCCACCGGGACTCCTTAGTGGATACGCAGTATTTT
j_call: TRBJ2-3
v_call: TRBV13
d_call: -
clone_size: -

cdr3_aa: CATSRRPGQGARSNQPQHF
cdr3_nt: TGTGCCACCAGCAGACGACCGGGACAGGGGGCAAGGAGCAATCAGCCCCAGCATTTT
j_call: TRBJ1-5
v_call: TRBV15
d_call: TRBD1
clone_size: -

cdr3_aa: CASSAKGGLQETQYF
cdr3_nt: TGTGCCAGCAGTGCCAAGGGGGGGCTCCAAGAGACCCAGTACTTC
j_call: TRBJ2-5
v_call: TRBV6-5
d_call: -
clone_size: -

cdr3_aa: CASTQTASRGDSTGMGNQPQHF
cdr3_nt: TGTGCCAGCACCCAAACGGCGTCCAGGGGCGACTCAACGGGAATGGGCAATCAGCCCCAGCATTTT
j_call: TRBJ1-5
v_call: TRBV21-1
d_call: -
clone_size: once

cdr3_aa: CASRQEGNTIYF
cdr3_nt: TGTGCCAGCAGACAGGAGGGAAACACCATATATTTT
j_call: TRBJ1-3
v_call: TRBV28
d_call: -
clone_size: -

cdr3_aa: CSVERGQLETQYF
cdr3_nt: TGCAGCGTTGAGAGGGGACAGTTGGAGACCCAGTACTTC
j_call: TRBJ2-5
v_call: TRBV29-1
d_call: TRBD1
clone_size: -

cdr3_aa: CASSDPRGQGRDYGYTF
cdr3_nt: TGTGCCAGCAGCGACCCAAGGGGACAGGGCCGGGACTATGGCTACACCTTC
j_call: TRBJ1-2
v_call: TRBV9
d_call: TRBD1
clone_size: few

cdr3_aa: CASSARQETYEQYF
cdr3_nt: TGTGCCAGCAGTGCCCGACAGGAAACCTACGAGCAGTACTTC
j_call: TRBJ2-7
v_call: TRBV28
d_call: -
clone_size: -

cdr3_aa: CASCRFGQGLGSYEQYF
cdr3_nt: TGTGCCAGCTGCCGATTTGGACAGGGGCTTGGCTCCTACGAGCAGTACTTC
j_call: TRBJ2-7
v_call: TRBV7-9
d_call: TRBD1
clone_size: -

cdr3_aa: CASSLASSVGEQYF
cdr3_nt: TGTGCCAGCAGCTTGGCCTCCAGCGTCGGCGAGCAGTACTTC
j_call: TRBJ2-7
v_call: TRBV5-4
d_call: -
clone_size: -

cdr3_aa: CASSQDREGTDTQYF
cdr3_nt: TGTGCCAGCAGCCAAGACAGGGAGGGCACAGATACGCAGTATTTT
j_call: TRBJ2-3
v_call: TRBV4-2
d_call: -
clone_size: -

cdr3_aa: CASSQAEGQVKGTEAFF
cdr3_nt: TGTGCCAGCAGCCAAGCGGAGGGACAGGTCAAGGGCACTGAAGCTTTCTTT
j_call: TRBJ1-1
v_call: TRBV4-2
d_call: TRBD1
clone_size: -

cdr3_aa: CASSQSWGANEKLFF
cdr3_nt: TGTGCCAGCAGCCAATCCTGGGGGGCTAATGAAAAACTGTTTTTT
j_call: TRBJ1-4
v_call: TRBV4-2
d_call: -
clone_size: -

cdr3_aa: CASRTSGLAGIQETQYF
cdr3_nt: TGTGCCAGCAGAACCTCTGGACTAGCGGGGATACAAGAGACCCAGTACTTC
j_call: TRBJ2-5
v_call: TRBV7-9
d_call: TRBD2
clone_size: -

cdr3_aa: CASSFQGTYNEQFF
cdr3_nt: TGTGCCAGCAGCTTCCAGGGAACCTACAATGAGCAGTTCTTC
j_call: TRBJ2-1
v_call: TRBV7-8
d_call: -
clone_size: -

cdr3_aa: CASSLAEETQYF
cdr3_nt: TGTGCCAGCAGCTTGGCGGAAGAGACCCAGTACTTC
j_call: TRBJ2-5
v_call: TRBV7-6
d_call: -
clone_size: -

cdr3_aa: CASSQDAGGSGNTIYF
cdr3_nt: TGCGCCAGCAGCCAAGATGCCGGGGGCTCTGGAAACACCATATATTTT
j_call: TRBJ1-3
v_call: TRBV4-1
d_call: -
clone_size: -

cdr3_aa: CASSYRLQGGSYNEQFF
cdr3_nt: TGTGCCAGCAGCTACAGGTTACAGGGGGGTTCCTACAATGAGCAGTTCTTC
j_call: TRBJ2-1
v_call: TRBV7-9
d_call: TRBD1
clone_size: few

cdr3_aa: CASSPSGFEQFF
cdr3_nt: TGTGCCAGCAGTCCTAGCGGGTTTGAGCAGTTCTTC
j_call: TRBJ2-1
v_call: TRBV6-5
d_call: TRBD2
clone_size: few

cdr3_aa: CSAAGGRGSNQPQHF
cdr3_nt: TGCAGCGCCGCTGGCGGGCGCGGTAGCAATCAGCCCCAGCATTTT
j_call: TRBJ1-5
v_call: TRBV29-1
d_call: -
clone_size: -

cdr3_aa: CASSYGQGTDTQYF
cdr3_nt: TGTGCCAGCAGTTACGGGCAGGGTACAGATACGCAGTATTTT
j_call: TRBJ2-3
v_call: TRBV6-5
d_call: -
clone_size: -

cdr3_aa: CASSLGGGDTEAFF
cdr3_nt: TGTGCCAGCAGCTTAGGAGGGGGAGACACTGAAGCTTTCTTT
j_call: TRBJ1-1
v_call: TRBV7-2
d_call: -
clone_size: -

cdr3_aa: CASSYGGTGELFF
cdr3_nt: TGTGCCAGCAGCTACGGGGGGACCGGGGAGCTGTTTTTT
j_call: TRBJ2-2
v_call: TRBV5-4
d_call: TRBD2
clone_size: -

cdr3_aa: CATSSYKGHPQPQHF
cdr3_nt: TGTGCCACCAGCAGTTACAAAGGACATCCTCAGCCCCAGCATTTT
j_call: TRBJ1-5
v_call: TRBV15
d_call: -
clone_size: -

cdr3_aa: CASSSGTIGETQYF
cdr3_nt: TGTGCCAGCAGCTCGGGGACTATCGGAGAGACCCAGTACTTC
j_call: TRBJ2-5
v_call: TRBV7-8
d_call: TRBD2
clone_size: few

cdr3_aa: CASSLASGTGSYEQYF
cdr3_nt: TGTGCCAGCAGCTTAGCGAGCGGGACAGGTTCCTACGAGCAGTACTTC
j_call: TRBJ2-7
v_call: TRBV7-2
d_call: -
clone_size: -

cdr3_aa: CASSQESLDEQFF
cdr3_nt: TGTGCCAGCAGCCAAGAATCTCTAGATGAGCAGTTCTTC
j_call: TRBJ2-1
v_call: TRBV4-2
d_call: -
clone_size: -

cdr3_aa: CAWSEGTAPGNTIYF
cdr3_nt: TGTGCCTGGAGTGAGGGGACAGCCCCTGGAAACACCATATATTTT
j_call: TRBJ1-3
v_call: TRBV30
d_call: TRBD1
clone_size: -

cdr3_aa: CAISESGSSNEKLFF
cdr3_nt: TGTGCCATCAGTGAGTCCGGGAGTAGTAATGAAAAACTGTTTTTT
j_call: TRBJ1-4
v_call: TRBV10-3
d_call: -
clone_size: -

cdr3_aa: CASSFPGANTGELFF
cdr3_nt: TGTGCCAGCAGTTTTCCGGGGGCGAACACCGGGGAGCTGTTTTTT
j_call: TRBJ2-2
v_call: TRBV28
d_call: -
clone_size: -

cdr3_aa: CASSLTGVYGYTF
cdr3_nt: TGTGCCAGCAGTTTAACAGGAGTCTATGGCTACACCTTC
j_call: TRBJ1-2
v_call: TRBV27
d_call: -
clone_size: once

cdr3_aa: CASRAGVHLEQYF
cdr3_nt: TGTGCCAGCCGTGCGGGGGTCCACCTCGAGCAGTACTTC
j_call: TRBJ2-7
v_call: TRBV28
d_call: TRBD2
clone_size: -

cdr3_aa: CASSLPTGKPYEQYF
cdr3_nt: TGTGCCAGCAGTTTACCGACAGGGAAACCCTACGAGCAGTACTTC
j_call: TRBJ2-7
v_call: TRBV27
d_call: TRBD1
clone_size: once

cdr3_aa: CASSGQTGGWTETQYF
cdr3_nt: TGTGCCAGTAGTGGACAGACAGGGGGTTGGACAGAGACCCAGTACTTC
j_call: TRBJ2-5
v_call: TRBV19
d_call: TRBD1
clone_size: once

cdr3_aa: CASSPLTTEETEAFF
cdr3_nt: TGTGCCAGCTCACCATTGACGACAGAAGAAACTGAAGCTTTCTTT
j_call: TRBJ1-1
v_call: TRBV18
d_call: -
clone_size: -